This TCR beta chain was retrieved from a study of blood T cell repertoires in COVID-19. Study information: Acute and convalescent COVID-19 samples came from the United States, Italy and Spain. Sources were T cells, B-cell-depleted T cells, or PBMCs; the material itself was cDNA or gDNA.

Germline assignment: CDR1 KGHSH and CDR2 LQKENI. The ends lost 0 bases at V and 7 bases at J; junction bases unmatched: 2. The CDR3 totals 13 residues. Using immunoSEQ multiplex PCR, the repertoire was profiled, and TCRdb retains in-frame clones only, with some absent. The table lists approximately 480,000 clones, 75% to 90% of them singletons. Enrolled during active infection, Seattle patients were then followed longitudinally. Sequencing was carried out using peripheral blood. This sequence was found in a young man with COVID-19, enrolled during active disease. J is TRBJ2-5 and V is TRBV18, with TRBD2 matching 7 bases. The CDR3 nucleotides are TGTGCCAGCTCACCACCCGGCGGGGGGACCCAGTACTTC. Protein product: CASSPPGGGTQYF. The entire variable domain, with the rest obtained from reference TRBV18 and TRBJ2-5, is as follows: NAGVMQNPRHLVRRRGQEARLRCSPMKGHSHVYWYRQLPEEGLKFMVYLQKENIIDESGMPKERFSAEFPKEGPSILRIQQVVRGDSAAYFCASSPPGGGTQYFGPGTRLLVL.